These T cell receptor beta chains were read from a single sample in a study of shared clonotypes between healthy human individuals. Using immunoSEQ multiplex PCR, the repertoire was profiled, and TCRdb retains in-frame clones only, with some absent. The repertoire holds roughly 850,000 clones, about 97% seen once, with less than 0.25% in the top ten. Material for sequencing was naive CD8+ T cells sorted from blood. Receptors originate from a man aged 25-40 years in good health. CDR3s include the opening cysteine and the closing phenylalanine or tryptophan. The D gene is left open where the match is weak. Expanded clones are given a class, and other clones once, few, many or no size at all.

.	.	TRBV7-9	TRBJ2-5	TGTGCCAGCAGCTCGGACGGGCAAGAGACCCAGTACTTC	CASSSDGQETQYF
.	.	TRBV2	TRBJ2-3	TGTGCCAGCCTTGGGGAGACGAATGGTGGTCGCCGGAGCCGTACCGACCCCACAGATACGCAGTATTTT	CASLGETNGGRRSRTDPTDTQYF
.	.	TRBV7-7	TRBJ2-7	TGTGCCAGCAGCTACCGAATTTCCGACGAGCAGTACTTC	CASSYRISDEQYF
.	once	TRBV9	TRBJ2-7	TGTGCCAGCAGCGGGGACAAGCAGTACTTC	CASSGDKQYF
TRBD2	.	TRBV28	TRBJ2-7	TGTGCCAGCAGTTTACCCCGGGAGCGGGGATACGAGCAGTACTTC	CASSLPRERGYEQYF
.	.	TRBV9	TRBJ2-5	TGTGCCAGCAGCGCAGGGGTTCGCCAAGAGACCCAGTACTTC	CASSAGVRQETQYF
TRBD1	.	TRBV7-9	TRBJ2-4	TGTGCCAGCAGCTCACTGGGACAGGGGGCTGTGGCCAAAAACATTCAGTACTTC	CASSSLGQGAVAKNIQYF
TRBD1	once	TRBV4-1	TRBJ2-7	TGCGCCAGCAGCCTGGGACAGGGTACGTCCTACGAGCAGTACTTC	CASSLGQGTSYEQYF
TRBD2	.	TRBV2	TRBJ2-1	TGTGCCACGCCTGGGGACGGGAGGGCCCGTGAGCAGTTCTTC	CATPGDGRAREQFF
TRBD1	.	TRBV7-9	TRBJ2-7	TGTGCCAGCAGCTTAGCAAGGACAGGGTTGGGAGAGCAGTACTTC	CASSLARTGLGEQYF
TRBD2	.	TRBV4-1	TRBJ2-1	TGCGCCAGCAGCCAGGTACCGGGAGGCTCCTACAATGAGCAGTTCTTC	CASSQVPGGSYNEQFF
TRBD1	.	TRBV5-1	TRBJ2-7	TGCGCCAGCAGCTTGGCCGGGACAGGGACAGCCTACGAGCAGTACTTC	CASSLAGTGTAYEQYF
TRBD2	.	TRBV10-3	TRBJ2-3	TGTGCCATCAGTGAGAGGGTAGCGGGGCTCACAGATACGCAGTATTTT	CAISERVAGLTDTQYF
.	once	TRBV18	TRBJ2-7	TGTGCCAGCGCGGATCCAATCTACTACGAGCAGTACTTC	CASADPIYYEQYF
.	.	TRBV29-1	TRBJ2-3	TGCAGCGTTGGAGGCCAACTTAGGGAGGTAGATACGCAGTATTTT	CSVGGQLREVDTQYF
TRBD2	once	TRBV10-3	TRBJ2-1	TGTGCCATCAGGACTAGCGAGGGGTACAATGAGCAGTTCTTC	CAIRTSEGYNEQFF
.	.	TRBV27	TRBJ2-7	TGTGCCAGCAGTTTAGGTGGGCAACTATTCTACGAGCAGTACTTC	CASSLGGQLFYEQYF
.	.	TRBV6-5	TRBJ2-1	TGTGCCAGCAGTCAGGGGGGGCCGAACAATGAGCAGTTCTTC	CASSQGGPNNEQFF
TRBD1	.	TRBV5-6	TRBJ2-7	TGTGCCAGCAGCTCGGGACAGGGAGATGGCTACGAGCAGTACTTC	CASSSGQGDGYEQYF
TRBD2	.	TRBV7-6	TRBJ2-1	TGTGCCAGCAGCTCAATCGCTAGCGGGAGATTGAATGAGCAGTTCTTC	CASSSIASGRLNEQFF
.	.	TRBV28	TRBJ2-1	TGTGCCAGCAAAGAGTACAATGAGCAGTTCTTC	CASKEYNEQFF
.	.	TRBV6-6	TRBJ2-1	TGTGCCAGCAGACCTAGCTGGAGGGCTGATGAGCAGTTCTTC	CASRPSWRADEQFF
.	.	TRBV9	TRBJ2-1	TGTGCCAGCAGCGTAGGCACCGGGACCGCATCCTACAATGAGCAGTTCTTC	CASSVGTGTASYNEQFF
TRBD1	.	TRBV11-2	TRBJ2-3	TGTGCCAGCTCAAAGGGAGAACAGGGGTTACCTAGCACAGATACGCAGTATTTT	CASSKGEQGLPSTDTQYF
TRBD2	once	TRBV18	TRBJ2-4	TGTGCCAGCTCACCGAGCGGGGTTGGGGCCAAAAACATTCAGTACTTC	CASSPSGVGAKNIQYF
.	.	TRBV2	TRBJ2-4	TGTGCCAGCAGTGATCGGGACACTGCCAAAAACATTCAGTACTTC	CASSDRDTAKNIQYF
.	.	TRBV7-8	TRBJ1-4	TGTGCCAGCAGCCTGTTTCCGGGACGACCGGATGAAAAACTGTTTTTT	CASSLFPGRPDEKLFF
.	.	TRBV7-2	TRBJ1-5	TGTGCCAGCAGCTTAGCGGACGCTCTTAATCAGCCCCAGCATTTT	CASSLADALNQPQHF
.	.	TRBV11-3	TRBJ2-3	TGTGCCAGCAGCGATACACTGCGGGACACAGATACGCAGTATTTT	CASSDTLRDTDTQYF
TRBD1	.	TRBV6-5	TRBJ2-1	TGTGCCAGCAGTTACGGACAGGGTCCGATGAACAATGAGCAGTTCTTC	CASSYGQGPMNNEQFF
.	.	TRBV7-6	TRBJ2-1	TGTGCCAGCAGCCCAACAGGGTCGAGCTCCTACAATGAGCAGTTCTTC	CASSPTGSSSYNEQFF
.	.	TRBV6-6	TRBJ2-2	TGTGCCAGCCACGGCGCCGGGGAGCTGTTTTTT	CASHGAGELFF
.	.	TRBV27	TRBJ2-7	TGTGCCAGCAGTCCACCCCCGGGGGTAGTCTCGGGCGAGCAGTACTTC	CASSPPPGVVSGEQYF
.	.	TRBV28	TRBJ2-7	TGTGCCAGCAAAGGGACTGTCTCCTACGAGCAGTACTTC	CASKGTVSYEQYF
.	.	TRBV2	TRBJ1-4	TGTGCCAGCAGTGAACTTTTTACAGGGCGGTCTTTTGAAAAACTGTTTTTT	CASSELFTGRSFEKLFF
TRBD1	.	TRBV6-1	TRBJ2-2	TGTGCCAGCAGTGGTCAGGGGGCTAGGGAGCTGTTTTTT	CASSGQGARELFF
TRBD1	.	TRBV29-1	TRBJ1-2	TGCAGCGTTCAAGGGTCGGGTTCAGGGGGCATAGCTAACTATGGCTACACCTTC	CSVQGSGSGGIANYGYTF
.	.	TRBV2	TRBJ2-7	TGTGCCAGCAACGGGGGCGAGCAGTACTTC	CASNGGEQYF
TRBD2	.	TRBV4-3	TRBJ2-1	TGCGCCAGCAGCTTCGCACTAGCGGGATTGAGTGAGCAGTTCTTC	CASSFALAGLSEQFF
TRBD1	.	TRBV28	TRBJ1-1	TGTGCCAGCAGTTGGCCCGGGACAGGGCTTTTCACTGAAGCTTTCTTT	CASSWPGTGLFTEAFF
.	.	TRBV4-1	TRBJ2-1	TGCGCCAGCAGCCAAGACGCCAATAACTACAATGAGCAGTTCTTC	CASSQDANNYNEQFF
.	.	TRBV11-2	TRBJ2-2	TGTGCCAGCAGCTTCGAGCTAGCAGCGAACACCGGGGAGCTGTTTTTT	CASSFELAANTGELFF
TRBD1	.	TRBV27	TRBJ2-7	TGTGCCAGCAGTCAAGACGGGACAGGGTTCTACGAGCAGTACTTC	CASSQDGTGFYEQYF
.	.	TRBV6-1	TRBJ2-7	TGTGCCAGCAGTGATTGGGGGGCCTCCTCCTACGAGCAGTACTTC	CASSDWGASSYEQYF
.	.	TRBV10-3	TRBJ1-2	TGTGCCATCAGTGAAGTCGGGACCGCAAACTATGGCTACACCTTC	CAISEVGTANYGYTF
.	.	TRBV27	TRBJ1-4	TGTGCCAGCGGAGCAAGCCCGGGGAGACGTGAAAAACTGTTTTTT	CASGASPGRREKLFF
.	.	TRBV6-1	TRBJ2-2	TGTGCCAGCAGTGAAGTGTCAACCGGGGAGCTGTTTTTT	CASSEVSTGELFF
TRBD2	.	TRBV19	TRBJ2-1	TGTGCCAGTAGCCAGGGACTAGCGGGCGGAAACAATGAGCAGTTCTTC	CASSQGLAGGNNEQFF
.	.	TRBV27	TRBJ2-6	TGTGCCAGCAGTTTTCGGGACACTTTCTCTGGGGCCAACGTCCTGACTTTC	CASSFRDTFSGANVLTF
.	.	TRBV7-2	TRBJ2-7	TGTGCCAGCAGCTTAGACCCAATGAGCTCCTACGAGCAGTACTTC	CASSLDPMSSYEQYF
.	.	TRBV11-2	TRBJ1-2	TGTGCCAGCAGCCAGACGGTTGGATATGGCTACACCTTC	CASSQTVGYGYTF
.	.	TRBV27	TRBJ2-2	TGTGCCAGCAGCCGCACCTCGACAGCAGCGAACACCGGGGAGCTGTTTTTT	CASSRTSTAANTGELFF
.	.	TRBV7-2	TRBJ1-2	TGTGCCAGCAGCTTTAGACTGGACTATGGCTACACCTTC	CASSFRLDYGYTF
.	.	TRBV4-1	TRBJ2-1	TGCGCCAGCAGCCAAACGAGGACAGTAAGGAATGAGCAGTTCTTC	CASSQTRTVRNEQFF
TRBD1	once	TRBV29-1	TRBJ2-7	TGCAGCGTTGCCGGGACAGCCTTATACGAGCAGTACTTC	CSVAGTALYEQYF